This paragraph covers one T cell receptor beta chain sequence. Its antigen is currently not known. No base quality information exists; no much larger clone differs at one position. The library was built by means of the immunoSEQ multiplex PCR assay. The multiplex PCR relied on a mix of 60 forward primers for TCR Vbeta segments and 13 reverse primers for TCR Jbeta segments. The CDR3 region of rearranged TCR beta genes was amplified from genomic DNA by a multiplex PCR assay. On the Illumina HiSeq System, the amplified TCR beta libraries were sequenced as 87-base-pair reads. From the authors' description of their analysis: Across the 500 to 700 repertoires, a later analysis counted tens of millions of unique TCR beta chains, 9 million to 14 million of which were shared by at least two donors. A nearest-neighbor algorithm error-corrected the raw reads and collapsed the reads into unique sequences, merging closely related sequences to remove PCR and sequencing errors. CDR3 sequences were aligned to IMGT reference sequences to assign V, D and J gene segments. For a sequence to be retained, a match of at least six nucleotides to both a V gene segment and a J gene segment was required. A rearrangement was called productive if the CDR3 had no stop codons and remained in frame with V and J, and every other rearrangement was called non-productive. CDR3 was defined by IMGT convention, running from the second conserved V-encoded cysteine to the conserved J-encoded phenylalanine. In an earlier analysis of around 570 of the donors, sequences lacking an unambiguous match to a single V gene segment were excluded. An earlier analysis of some 610 of the donors called V segments functional above 56.7% productive rearrangements and segregating when the between-donor standard deviation exceeded 5%. A statistical classification framework was developed to diagnose cytomegalovirus status using the catalog of TCR beta chain sequences. In a later analysis, V and J genes were assigned by comparing TCR nucleotide sequences against IMGT/GENE-DB human TR gene sequences. In a later analysis, CDR3 sequences and most-parsimonious VDJ recombination scenarios were assigned using the TCRdist pipeline. In a later analysis, each TCR beta chain was defined by its CDR3 amino acid sequence together with its V-gene family, and reads without a unique V-gene family were excluded. In a later analysis, some 600 highly shared, low-generation-probability nucleotide sequences were removed to address suspected cross-contamination and a sequencing artifact. For each public chain, a later analysis derived a clonal expansion index from normalized ranks of inferred template counts within each repertoire. In a later analysis, generation probabilities were computed with a VDJ recombination model fitted to out-of-frame rearrangements, and the resulting probabilities were checked against IGoR. A later analysis scored TCR-TCR, TCR-HLA and TCR-CMV co-occurrence with hypergeometric tests, applying a repertoire-size bias correction to TCR pairs. In a later analysis, false discovery rates were estimated by permuting HLA or CMV assignments 20 times. In a later analysis, co-occurring TCRs were grouped using DBSCAN, with TCRdist sequence similarity added in when clustering inside HLA-allele-positive subsets. For co-occurrence clustering, repertoires with fewer than 30,000 or more than 120,000 public chains were excluded, along with several repertoires with anomalous nucleotide sharing. TCRdb took over this immuneACCESS table, retaining in-frame rearrangements with V and J assigned. Such tables are incomplete; in checked studies, under half of the missing clones stem from an unresolved V gene, and the remainder is unexplained. The DNA was the basis for D and trimming; V, J and clone size are from that table. In all, the sample holds roughly 230,000 clones, and around 80% of those were seen once. About 0.47% of the sample comes from the top ten.

The cohort comprised approximately 700 healthy bone marrow donors. Cohort members were all nominally healthy when sampled, although unrecorded immune exposures were likely present. The donor tested CMV seronegative and was one of the 352 seronegative cohort members. A peripheral blood sample was provided by each donor, and peripheral blood mononuclear cells were used for TCR beta sequencing. Genomic DNA extraction from the blood cell samples was performed with the Qiagen DNeasy Blood Extraction Kit. The CDR3 holds 14 amino acids from the cysteine to the phenylalanine. The CDR3 DNA has 42 bases and is translated from base 1. Trimming takes 9 bases from V and 3 bases from J, and the germline ends sit 17 bases apart. The germline V gene (reference sequence) supplies CDR1 PRHDT and CDR2 FYEKMQ. This sample is part of a study of cytomegalovirus exposure and HLA in healthy donors (TCRdb year 2017). As for the study more broadly: An earlier analysis of around 600 of the donors reported 250 to 350 Gb of sequence data and approximately 110 million unique TCR beta sequences from approximately 180 million T cells. Of the approximately 400 genotyped donors, approximately 80% were placed in the genetic ancestry cluster associated with self-reported Caucasian donors. Across some 400 genotyped donors of the cohort, an average of roughly 230,000 unique TCR beta nucleotide sequences per donor were sequenced, and around 19% of those sequences were non-productive. To predict cytomegalovirus infection status, the study combined high-throughput TCR immunosequencing, statistical association of individual TCRs with disease status, and machine learning. A later genetic analysis took genome-wide SNP genotypes for about three fifths of the 666 donors and used that subset as a discovery cohort. The study used immunosequencing to profile the T cell repertoires of 600 to 850 subjects and linked those repertoires to cytomegalovirus serostatus. Donor age, sex, ethnicity and CMV serostatus were compiled alongside the repertoire data. An early release that covered fewer than 800 HLA-typed donors contained 250 to 350 gigabases of sequencing data and tens of millions of unique TCR sequences. Besides the first cohort of around 700 subjects, a separate validation cohort made up of 95 to 150 different subjects was used. The number of typed donors differed by locus: 629-630 for A, B, C, DRB1 and DQB1; approximately 530 for DQA1; roughly 600 for DPA1; and roughly 450 for DPB1. Every discovery cohort repertoire had been produced on one sequencing platform. The study aimed to test whether cataloging public T cell receptors could reveal signatures of past pathogen exposure. HLA typing covered class I and class II loci at four-digit resolution. An earlier analysis of around 640 of the donors used high-throughput TCR beta sequencing to judge whether each TCR beta V gene segment behaved as functional or pseudogenic. In the later analysis, no new phenotypic data were used to find candidate immune exposures; instead, reliance was placed on TCR beta sequences and their occurrence across donors. Because of strong linkage in the cohort, 5 or 6 DR-DQ haplotypes were treated as single units for association and clustering. To study patterns of TCR occurrence, a later analysis re-analyzed previously published TCR beta repertoires from more than 550 donors and added high-resolution HLA genotyping. Study-level results and caveats: According to a later genetic analysis, donors in an Asian-associated ancestry cluster had fewer N-insertions in productive TCRs than the approximately 650-donor mean. An earlier analysis of approximately 500 of the donors showed that most TCR beta V segments appeared in productive rearrangements either about 87% or about 30% of the time, which broadly matched IMGT annotations. A few of the identified cytomegalovirus-associated TCR beta chains were confirmed in vitro to be specific for cytomegalovirus antigens. A total of around 150 TCR beta chains were listed by the study as associated with cytomegalovirus. The cohort was sequenced for TCR beta chains only, and without alpha or paired-chain data the features that could be detected were limited. According to a later analysis, parvovirus B19, influenza, CMV and Epstein-Barr virus appeared linked to several top co-occurrence clusters. It was suggested by the authors that the approach could potentially be generalized to other disease states and immunological phenotypes. Cytomegalovirus status was reported to be diagnosed by the classifier with high specificity and sensitivity in both the original and validation cohorts. In a later analysis, TCR association rates were found to vary across HLA loci, with the most associated TCRs seen for DRB1 alleles and the fewest for HLA-C alleles. When HLA alleles, especially DR and DQ, strongly co-occurred, attributing TCR associations to individual alleles was difficult. The presence/absence analyses assumed that sequencing depth was roughly uniform across donors, and that assumption may not be true. In a later analysis, some 17,000 TCR beta sequences were associated with specific HLA alleles at a false discovery rate of 0.05. Linkage disequilibrium might explain the correlated functional status among segregating V segments, but an unknown experimental factor could not be ruled out. A further reported finding was that TCR beta sequences accurately predicted the HLA-A and HLA-B alleles for most subjects in the first cohort. The earlier analysis of approximately 590 of the donors excluded seventeen rarely observed V segments, including chromosome 9 orphons, because counts were too low. Most TCR sequences were observed very rarely across donors, whereas some public TCRs were present in many individuals. According to a later analysis, most CMV-associated TCR beta chains appeared to be HLA-restricted, and the HLA associations seemed to be driven largely by CMV exposure. HLA typing was unavailable for some donors at each locus, so association tests used only the typed subset. A cluster of highly shared sequence variants was judged likely to be a technical artifact of the sequencing pipeline. Because the 87-base-pair reads could not distinguish some IMGT-functional V segments, including TRBV6-2 and TRBV6-3, those segments were excluded. In a later analysis, HLA-associated TCR beta chains showed more clonal expansion and lower generation probabilities than non-associated chains that were equally common. A later genetic analysis associated a missense DCLRE1C variant with V-gene and J-gene trimming of TCR beta chains, and an independent cohort replicated the association. Immune exposure information for the cohort was limited to CMV serostatus.

Source material: PBMCs. This sequence uses TRBV13 and TRBJ1-1, and possibly TRBD1, on 6 matching bases. The sequence derives from a boy younger than 18 in good health and CMV-seronegative. The DNA sequence is TGTGCCAGTACCCAGGGGAATCTTCACACTGAAGCTTTCTTT. Translation gives CASTQGNLHTEAFF.